The clone carrying this T cell receptor (beta chain) was seen once. Its antigen remains unknown. The sample comes from a study of T cell responses to AZD1222 COVID-19 vaccine. The study's findings and limits: Vaccine-associated CD4 TCRs ranged over spike, dominating at 160-218 and 743-854. Clonal diversity may have been underestimated in mostly white British donors. Baseline seropositivity occurred in only six or seven AZD1222 recipients.

This table comes from immunoSEQ multiplex PCR, and its TCRdb copy is limited to in-frame clones, with some not included. The sample lists roughly 70,000 clones, 85% occurring once. J gave up 9 bases and V 6 bases, and 6 bases lay outside the gene matches. Germline CDR1 SNHLY, CDR2 FYNNEI. There are 14 residues in the CDR3. This clonotype was sampled from an adult in good health. This specimen consisted of peripheral blood, obtained on day 0 of AZD1222 vaccination. This chain connects TRBV2 to TRBJ1-6; 9 bases agree with TRBD1. The CDR3 nucleotides read TGTGCCAGCAGCCTGGGACAGGGAAGTTCACCCCTCCACTTT. It is translated as CASSLGQGSSPLHF.